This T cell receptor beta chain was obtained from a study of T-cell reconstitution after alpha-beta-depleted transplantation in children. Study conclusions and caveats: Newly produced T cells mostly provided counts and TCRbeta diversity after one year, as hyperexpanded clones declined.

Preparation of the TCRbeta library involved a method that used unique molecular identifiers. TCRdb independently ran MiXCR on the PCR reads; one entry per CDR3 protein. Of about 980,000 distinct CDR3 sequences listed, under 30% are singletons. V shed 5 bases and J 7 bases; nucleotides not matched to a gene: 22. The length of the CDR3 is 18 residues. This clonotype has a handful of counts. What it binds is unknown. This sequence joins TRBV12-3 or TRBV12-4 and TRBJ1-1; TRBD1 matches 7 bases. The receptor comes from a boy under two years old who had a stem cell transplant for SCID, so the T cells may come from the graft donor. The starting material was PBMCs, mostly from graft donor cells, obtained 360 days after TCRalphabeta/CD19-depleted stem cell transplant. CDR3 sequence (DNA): TGTGCCAGCAGTGGTGTCCCTTTTAGCAGGGGGGATCCTCTTGAAGCTTTCTTT. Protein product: CASSGVPFSRGDPLEAFF.